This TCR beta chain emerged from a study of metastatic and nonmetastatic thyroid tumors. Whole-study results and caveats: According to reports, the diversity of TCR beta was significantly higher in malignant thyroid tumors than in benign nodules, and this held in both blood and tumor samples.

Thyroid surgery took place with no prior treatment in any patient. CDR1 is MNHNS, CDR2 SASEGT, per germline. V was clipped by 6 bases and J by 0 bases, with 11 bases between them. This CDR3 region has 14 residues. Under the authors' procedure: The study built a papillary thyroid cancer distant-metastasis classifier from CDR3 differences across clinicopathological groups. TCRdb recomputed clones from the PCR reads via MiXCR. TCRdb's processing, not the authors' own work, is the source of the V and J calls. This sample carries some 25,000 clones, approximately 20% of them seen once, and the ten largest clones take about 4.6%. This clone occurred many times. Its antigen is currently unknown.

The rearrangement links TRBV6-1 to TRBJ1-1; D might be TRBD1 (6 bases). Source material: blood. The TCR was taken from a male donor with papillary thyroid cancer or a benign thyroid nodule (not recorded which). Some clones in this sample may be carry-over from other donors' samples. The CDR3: CASRETGVNTEAFF. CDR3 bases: TGTGCCAGCAGGGAGACAGGAGTGAACACTGAAGCTTTCTTT.